Below, 9 T cell receptor beta chains from the same sample are listed, as sequenced in a study of blood T cell repertoires in COVID-19. Some clones are missing from TCRdb's copy, which holds only in-frame ones; the method was immunoSEQ multiplex PCR. The sample consists of hundreds of thousands of clones, 65% to 90% of them appearing once. Sequenced: peripheral blood. The receptors here all came from a man over 45 with active or convalescent COVID-19.

This clone was picked up a small number of times. This chain connects TRBV2 to TRBJ2-1; 8 bases fit TRBD2. The junction had 13 bases not matched to a gene; V was cut back by 6 bases and J by 12 bases. Germline V lookup: CDR1 SNHLY, CDR2 FYNNEI. The CDR3 sequence is 14 residues long. CDR3 loop: CASREEDRAGVQFF. Here the CDR3 DNA reads TGTGCCAGCAGGGAGGAGGACAGAGCGGGAGTGCAGTTCTTC. Using reference TRBV2 and TRBJ2-1 for the parts outside the CDR3, the full variable domain is EPEVTQTPSHQVTQMGQEVILRCVPISNHLYFYWYRQILGQKVEFLVSFYNNEISEKSEIFDDQFSVERPDGSNFTLKIRSTKLEDSAMYFCASREEDRAGVQFFGPGTRLTVL.

The chain joins TRBV5-1 to TRBJ1-2, with a tentative D call TRBD1 (6 bases). CDR3 length: 13 amino acids. Germline V lookup: CDR1 SGHRS, CDR2 YFSETQ. V was trimmed by 4 bases and J by 5 bases, leaving 12 bases between them. The DNA for the CDR3 is TGCGCCAGCAGCCCACAGGGTGTGTATGGCTACACCTTC. Translated: CASSPQGVYGYTF.

The chain employs TRBV15 and TRBJ2-7, with 7 bases that match TRBD1. CDR3 length equals 14 residues. The germline V gene encodes CDR1 LNHNV and CDR2 YYDKDF (reference sequence). V shed 8 bases, J shed 0 bases, and the junction held 7 bases outside the gene matches. The CDR3 region is CATDPWDSSYEQYF. The CDR3 nucleotides read TGTGCCACCGATCCGTGGGACAGCTCCTACGAGCAGTACTTC.

This clone was detected a few times. The rearrangement joins TRBV28 to TRBJ1-1; 10 bases are shared with TRBD1. Per germline, CDR1 MDHEN and CDR2 SYDVKM. This CDR3 has 15 amino acids. The J segment lost 5 bases and the V segment lost 4 bases, leaving 7 bases of the junction unmatched. The CDR3 region is CASSWDRGLRTEAFF. The CDR3 coding sequence is TGTGCCAGCAGTTGGGACAGGGGATTGAGGACTGAAGCTTTCTTT.

The CDR3 sequence: CASNHYAGGELFF. The CDR3 DNA follows: TGTGCCAGCAATCACTATGCGGGCGGGGAGCTGTTTTTT. This chain uses TRBV14 with TRBJ2-2; a weak D match, TRBD2 (5 bases). Germline CDR1 SGHDN, CDR2 FVKESK. The CDR3 consists of 13 residues. Trimming removed 7 bases from V and 7 bases from J, with 13 bases in between.

The J gene is TRBJ2-5, the V gene TRBV28; 9 positions agree with TRBD1. Losses at the gene ends were 6 bases for V and 2 bases for J; bases not matched to a gene: 4. The germline V gene encodes CDR1 MDHEN and CDR2 SYDVKM. The CDR3 covers 14 residues. The CDR3 reads CASRDDRGQETQYF. CDR3 nucleotide sequence: TGTGCCAGCAGGGATGACAGGGGGCAAGAGACCCAGTACTTC.

Concerning this clone: Distinct nucleotide sequences in the sample also encode this CDR3. The chain joins TRBV7-9 to TRBJ2-3, with D perhaps matching TRBD2 (5 bases). Trimming pared 5 bases from V and 3 bases from J, leaving 15 bases between. This CDR3 comprises 15 residues. Germline CDR1 and CDR2: SEHNR and FQNEAQ (reference sequence). The CDR3 loop is CASSLRSGGTDTQYF. CDR3 bases: TGTGCCAGCAGCCTAAGGAGCGGTGGGACAGATACGCAGTATTTT.

This chain uses TRBV6-6 with TRBJ1-5; the match to TRBD1 covers 7 bases. CDR1 MNHNY and CDR2 SVGAGI come from the germline V gene (reference sequence). The CDR3 extends over 15 amino acids. Trimming took 0 bases from V and 3 from J; bases not matched to a gene: 2. CDR3 bases: TGTGCCAGCAGTTACTCGGGACAGCACAATCAGCCCCAGCATTTT. It encodes CASSYSGQHNQPQHF.

The J gene is TRBJ2-1, the V gene TRBV19, with TRBD2 matching over 7 bases. Germline CDR1 LNHDA, CDR2 SQIVND (reference sequence). This CDR3 has 13 residues. V gave up 3 bases and J gave up 10 bases; unmatched junction bases: 6. DNA of the CDR3: TGTGCCAGTAGTATTTTTGGGCGGGAGGAGCAGTTCTTC. It specifies CASSIFGREEQFF.